This T cell receptor (beta chain) was identified in a study of T cell responses to AZD1222 COVID-19 vaccine. Study summary: Recipients boosted at about 4 weeks or about 12 weeks are pooled.

Generated by immunoSEQ multiplex PCR, the TCRdb table keeps only in-frame clones and is missing some. The table includes 110,000 to 150,000 clones, 80% to 95% detected once. Germline CDR1 reads MNHNY; CDR2 reads SVGAGI (reference sequence). Unmatched junction bases numbered 8, after V lost 5 bases and J lost 3 bases. This CDR3 spans 16 amino acids. Findings and caveats of the study: White British donors predominated, females outnumbered males, and clonal diversity was possibly underestimated. There were vaccine-associated CD4 TCRs across spike, dominant at 160-218 and 743-854. Repertoires were collected only later (after the peak T cell response had occurred).

With respect to this clone: The antigen remains unidentified.

The chain couples TRBV6-6 to TRBJ1-5, with 9 bases identical to TRBD1. The sequences come from peripheral blood, collected on day 0 of AZD1222 vaccination. This TCR was recovered from an adult in good health. The CDR3 sequence is CASSPRQGVNNQPQHF. The CDR3 region has the DNA TGTGCCAGCAGTCCAAGACAGGGGGTTAACAATCAGCCCCAGCATTTT.